This T cell receptor beta chain was captured by sequencing in a study of breast tumors, draining lymph nodes, adjacent tissues. General study findings and limits: Tumors had less TCR diversity than lymph nodes, more than nontumor tissue.

Samples came from axillary lymph nodes draining the breast cancer. CDR1 is SGDLS and CDR2 is YYNGEE in the germline V gene. This CDR3 has 16 amino acids. The V and J ends lost 4 bases and 4 bases, in that order; junction bases with no gene match: 10. MiXCR, applied by TCRdb to the multiplex PCR reads, yields one record per CDR3 protein. The sample records approximately 200,000 distinct CDR3 sequences, around 33% being singletons. In this sample, this clonotype turned up many times. Its antigen is as yet unknown. This receptor was identified in a female donor with breast cancer. Some clones in this sample may be carry-over from other donors' samples. This rearrangement joins TRBV9 to TRBJ2-2, with TRBD2 identical over 7 bases. Material: axillary lymph node tissue. The CDR3 DNA reads as TGTGCCAGCAGCACGCCCGGCGGGAGTGGCACCGGGGAGCTGTTTTTT. Encoded protein: CASSTPGGSGTGELFF. Full variable domain (outside the CDR3, taken from reference TRBV9 and TRBJ2-2): DSGVTQTPKHLITATGQRVTLRCSPRSGDLSVYWYQQSLDQGLQFLIQYYNGEERAKGNILERFSAQQFPDLHSELNLSSLELGDSALYFCASSTPGGSGTGELFFGEGSRLTVL.